This T cell receptor (beta chain) stems from a study of Ad26.COV2.S vaccination and SARS-CoV-2 variants. Study-wide points: Ad26.COV2.S recipients had broader spike-specific TCRs (P = 0.0014). Similar non-spike TCR breadth was observed in recipients of vaccine and of placebo. There was a possibility that the TCR breadth and depth analyses underestimated total T cell responses. Spike-specific responses of CD8+ and CD4+ T cells were reported to display substantial breadth after vaccination.

Repertoires were generated with immunoSEQ multiplex PCR, while TCRdb's copy carries only in-frame clones and drops some. The table includes 97,000 or so clones, around three quarters detected once. Comment on this clone: Its antigen is not known.

V shed 10 bases and J 0 bases; nucleotides not matched to a gene: 4. The germline V gene has CDR1 MNHEY and CDR2 SVGAGI. The CDR3 is 13 residues long. This chain links TRBV6-5 with TRBJ1-1, with 8 bases lining up with TRBD1. The starting material was peripheral blood, obtained after recovery from COVID-19. This TCR came from a human donor who had recovered from COVID-19. CDR3 protein: CATSQGVNTEAFF. DNA of the CDR3: TGTGCCACCTCACAGGGGGTGAACACTGAAGCTTTCTTT.